This T cell receptor beta chain was obtained from a study of shared clonotypes between healthy human individuals. At a deep level, the assay was run. The data were produced by immunoSEQ multiplex PCR, yet TCRdb's version contains in-frame clones alone and is incomplete. This sample has 950,000 to 1,100,000 clones; about 84% occur once, and the top ten carry around 0.6%. Germline-derived CDR1 and CDR2 are GTSNPN and SVGIG (reference sequence). This CDR3 contains 15 residues. V was clipped by 0 bases and J by 0 bases, with 10 bases between them. This TCR was recovered from a man between 18 and 35 years old in good health. Some clones in this sample may be carry-over from other donors' samples. What was sequenced was memory CD4+ T cells from PBMCs. Noted subset: CD45RA-negative fraction. The chain has TRBV30 and TRBJ2-3; D possibly corresponds to TRBD1 (5 bases). CDR3 sequence (DNA): TGTGCCTGGAGTGTATTAGGACAAAGCACAGATACGCAGTATTTT. The encoded protein is CAWSVLGQSTDTQYF.